This entry is about one TCR beta chain. Its antigen is still unknown. A second PCR of 7 to 11 cycles used a sample-barcoded 5' primer and a J-beta primer mix. From the 5' RACE reads, TCRdb called clonotypes with MiXCR, one entry per CDR3 protein. The sample contains 1,800,000 or so distinct CDR3 sequences, about 39% of which appear only once. Each individual donor underwent a draw of ten milliliters of peripheral blood. This sample was taken from a study of blood T cells in healthy people across ages. Study-wide results and limits: Investigators viewed diversity estimates from one million T cells as underestimates, the study reported. CMV status of donors was unknown, possibly confounding expanded clonotype changes.

Germline CDR1 DFQATT, CDR2 SNEGSKA (reference sequence). This CDR3 contains 14 residues. The gene calls are TRBV20-1 and TRBJ2-5, with 9 bases matching TRBD1. The DNA end is more similar to TRBJ2-7, so the J call may be wrong. This clonotype was sampled from a human donor in good health. Sequenced sample: blood. The CDR3 is CSASPGQGFHEQYF. In DNA, the CDR3 is TGCAGTGCTTCCCCGGGACAGGGCTTCCACGAGCAGTACTTC.